This T cell receptor (beta chain) was sequenced for a study of cytomegalovirus exposure and HLA in healthy donors. PCR used 60 Vbeta primers and 13 Jbeta primers. Profiling relied on immunoSEQ multiplex PCR, and the TCRdb table lists in-frame clones only, not all of them. This sample yields 150,000 to 200,000 clones, of which 75% to 85% are seen a single time; roughly an eighth belongs to the top ten. The V gene lost 0 bases and the J gene lost 12 bases, with 9 bases spanning the gap. There are 13 residues in the CDR3. Germline V gene data show CDR1 as SGHAT and CDR2 as FQNNGV. The sequencing input was PBMCs. The sequence was obtained from a woman in her twenties or thirties in good health and CMV-seropositive. The chain uses TRBV11-2 and TRBJ1-6; D possibly corresponds to TRBD1 (5 bases). CDR3 bases: TGTGCCAGCAGCTTAGATCGGGGGGGACCCCTCCACTTT. Protein sequence: CASSLDRGGPLHF.